Given below is one T cell receptor (beta chain) in context. Original handling: Quantification of nucleated cells was approximated via reference gene primer amplification. The repertoire was sequenced with immunoSEQ multiplex PCR; TCRdb's copy has only in-frame clones and lacks some. Clone size and V and J calls were adopted from that table, with D and trimming inferred from the DNA. The table includes about 310,000 clones, roughly 86% detected once. This entry is derived from a study of blood T cell repertoires in COVID-19. Study summary: From T cells, B-cell-depleted T cells, or PBMCs came the material, which was cDNA or gDNA.

This CDR3 is 15 amino acids long. V trimming: 4 bases; J trimming: 5 bases; junction bases outside the gene matches: 4. CDR1 SNHLY and CDR2 FYNNEI come from the germline V gene. V gene TRBV2 combines with J gene TRBJ2-5, with 13 nucleotides matching TRBD2. This receptor was identified in a woman aged 45 to 65 who had recovered from COVID-19. Sequenced: peripheral blood. This chain's CDR3 is CASSGTSGRQETQYF. For the CDR3, the DNA is TGTGCCAGCAGTGGGACTAGCGGGAGACAGGAGACCCAGTACTTC.